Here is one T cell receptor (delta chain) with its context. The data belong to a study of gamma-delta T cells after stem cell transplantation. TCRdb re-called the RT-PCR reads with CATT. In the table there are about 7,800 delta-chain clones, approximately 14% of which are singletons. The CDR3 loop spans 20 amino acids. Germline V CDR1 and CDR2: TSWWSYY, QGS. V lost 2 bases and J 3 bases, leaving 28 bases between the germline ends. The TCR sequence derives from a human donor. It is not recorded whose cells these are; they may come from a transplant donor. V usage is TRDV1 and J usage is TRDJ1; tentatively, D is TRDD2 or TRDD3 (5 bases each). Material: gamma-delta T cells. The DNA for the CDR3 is TGTGCTCTTGGGGAAGATCCCTACGGGGCGGGGGGGTTCCTGGCCGATAAACTCATCTTT. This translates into CALGEDPYGAGGFLADKLIF.